This TCR beta chain was sequenced in a study of regulatory T cells in long-lasting Graves disease. Germline V gene sequence: CDR1 SGHTA, CDR2 FQGNSA. This CDR3 comprises 14 residues. Trimming cost V 4 bases and J 2 bases, with 12 bases left between them. Study-level results: The study found TRBV28, TRBJ1-2 and TRBJ2-5 favored in persistent disease. The study found persistent patients shared more public clonotypes (2,741) than new patients (nearly 1,000).

Combining iRepertoire HTBI primers with Arm-PCR of CDR3 regions, the authors built TCR beta libraries. TCRdb recomputed calls from the multiplex PCR reads with MiXCR, one row per CDR3 protein. This table has hundreds of thousands of distinct CDR3 sequences, less than 25% appearing once. The time point denotes: persistent/refractory GD, antithyroid drugs over 5 years with positive TRAb. From RNA extracted from PBMCs, the TCR library was made. Investigators report Graves' disease was diagnosed under American Thyroid Association guidelines. As a group, patients came from one endocrinology department in Xi'an, China. On this clonotype: Its cognate antigen is unknown.

The source is a female donor with Graves disease. This chain uses TRBV7-2 with TRBJ2-7; D is perhaps TRBD2 (5 bases). The source was peripheral blood mononuclear cells (PBMCs), collected when the disease was refractory, from a patient treated with antithyroid drugs. CDR3 region: CASSSRASPYEQYF. The CDR3 DNA reads as TGTGCCAGCAGCTCGAGGGCTTCCCCCTACGAGCAGTACTTC.